The 18 T cell receptor beta chains reported below all come from one sample, sequenced in a study of T cells in Graves' hyperthyroidism and ophthalmopathy. The CDR3 regions of TCR beta were amplified from RNA transcripts. The HTBI primer set served for first-round RT-PCR of the TCR CDR3. TCRdb reprocessed the multiplex PCR reads with MiXCR, giving one entry per CDR3 protein. The sample holds a few hundred thousand distinct CDR3 sequences, approximately 15% seen once. The sample was blood. The source is a woman aged 40-49 years with Graves' ophthalmopathy.

There are many counts of this clonotype. The V gene is TRBV2, the J gene TRBJ1-1, with D possibly matching TRBD1 (5 bases). Germline V gives CDR1 SNHLY, CDR2 FYNNEI. The CDR3 consists of 14 residues. The V and J ends lost 6 bases and 4 bases respectively, with 15 bases between them. The CDR3 coding sequence is TGTGCCAGCAGAGCGGGACTACCGGGCACTGAAGCTTTCTTT. It yields the protein CASRAGLPGTEAFF. The full variable domain, rest sourced from reference TRBV2 and TRBJ1-1, is EPEVTQTPSHQVTQMGQEVILRCVPISNHLYFYWYRQILGQKVEFLVSFYNNEISEKSEIFDDQFSVERPDGSNFTLKIRSTKLEDSAMYFCASRAGLPGTEAFFGQGTRLTVV.

The chain combines TRBV28 with TRBJ1-1, with TRBD1 as a possible D gene (5 bases). The CDR3 extends over 14 amino acids. V was trimmed by 5 bases and J by 5 bases, leaving 15 bases between them. CDR1 and CDR2 (germline): MDHEN, SYDVKM. As DNA, the CDR3 is TGTGCCAGCAGTCCCCCCGGGGGGTGGACTGAAGCTTTCTTT. It translates to CASSPPGGWTEAFF. Combining the CDR3 with reference TRBV28 and TRBJ1-1 gives the whole variable domain DVKVTQSSRYLVKRTGEKVFLECVQDMDHENMFWYRQDPGLGLRLIYFSYDVKMKEKGDIPEGYSVSREKKERFSLILESASTNQTSMYLCASSPPGGWTEAFFGQGTRLTVV.

At least ten counts were recorded for this clonotype. This rearrangement joins TRBV2 to TRBJ2-7; 9 bases line up with TRBD2. Trimming at V came to 0 bases and at J to 6 bases, leaving 9 bases not matched to a gene. The germline CDR1 and CDR2 sequences are SNHLY and FYNNEI. This CDR3 is 16 amino acids long. The CDR3 here is CASSEAQASGKREQYF. The CDR3 DNA is TGTGCCAGCAGTGAAGCGCAGGCTAGCGGGAAGCGCGAGCAGTACTTC.

This clonotype was counted ten times or more. This chain links TRBV28 with TRBJ1-2; TRBD1 agrees at 9 bases. The germline V gene has CDR1 MDHEN and CDR2 SYDVKM. This CDR3 comprises 16 residues. V shed 4 bases, J shed 5 bases, and the junction held 11 bases outside the gene matches. CDR3 in amino acids: CASSSPYTGGVYGYTF. CDR3 nucleotides: TGTGCCAGCAGTTCTCCGTACACAGGGGGCGTTTATGGCTACACCTTC.

This clonotype was recorded at least ten times. V usage is TRBV7-8 and J usage is TRBJ1-1; D unresolved. Trimming left V 0 bases short and J 4 bases short, with 6 bases between. Germline V lookup: CDR1 SGHVS, CDR2 FQNEAQ. The CDR3 loop spans 13 amino acids. The CDR3 loop is CASSLAAGTEAFF. DNA of the CDR3: TGTGCCAGCAGCTTAGCGGCTGGCACTGAAGCTTTCTTT.

The table lists this clonotype with many counts. The chain carries TRBV7-2 and TRBJ1-1; 7 bases fit TRBD1. This CDR3 has 14 residues. J was trimmed by 1 base and V by 5 bases; bases with no gene match: 4. The germline gives CDR1 SGHTA, CDR2 FQGNSA. The CDR3 here is CASSRNRGNTEAFF. CDR3 sequence (DNA): TGTGCCAGCAGCCGAAACAGGGGGAACACTGAAGCTTTCTTT.

This clonotype was observed many times. The rearrangement joins TRBV11-1 to TRBJ2-7, with a tentative D call TRBD1 (5 bases). The V end lost 3 bases, the J end lost 2 bases, and 14 bases lay between the germline ends. The germline CDR1 and CDR2 sequences are SGHAT and FQDESV (reference sequence). The CDR3 has 15 amino acids. The CDR3 coding sequence is TGTGCCAGCAGCTTGAGCCGGACAAGTACCTACGAGCAGTACTTC. Residues: CASSLSRTSTYEQYF.

This clonotype was seen more than once but under ten times. The chain uses TRBV24-1 and TRBJ1-1; D is uncertain. The CDR3 is 13 amino acids. Germline V lookup: CDR1 KGHDR, CDR2 SFDVKD. The germline V and J ends were trimmed by 4 bases and 2 bases, with 7 bases remaining between them. This CDR3 is CATSDRGNTEAFF. The CDR3 nucleotides read TGTGCCACCAGTGACCGCGGTAACACTGAAGCTTTCTTT.

V gene TRBV4-1 combines with J gene TRBJ1-5; the D gene is possibly TRBD1 (6 bases). The CDR3 extends over 14 amino acids. From germline, CDR1 is MGHRA and CDR2 YSYEKL. Trimming left V 0 bases short and J 12 bases short, with 15 bases between. CDR3 DNA sequence: TGCGCCAGCAGCCAAGAACCAGGGGCCAATAACCAGCATTTT. Translated: CASSQEPGANNQHF.

This clonotype was detected only a few times. It may be a read error: a sequence one base away is much more abundant. The V call is TRBV2, the J call TRBJ2-5, with a possible D match to TRBD2 (5 bases). V gave up 11 bases and J gave up 2 bases, with 18 bases separating them. Germline-derived CDR1 and CDR2 are SNHLY and FYNNEI. The CDR3 loop spans 14 amino acids. Here the CDR3 reads CAGGMRVLQETQYF. DNA of the CDR3: TGTGCCGGCGGCATGCGGGTACTACAAGAGACCCAGTACTTC. The full variable domain, completed using reference TRBV2 and TRBJ2-5, is EPEVTQTPSHQVTQMGQEVILRCVPISNHLYFYWYRQILGQKVEFLVSFYNNEISEKSEIFDDQFSVERPDGSNFTLKIRSTKLEDSAMYFCAGGMRVLQETQYFGPGTRLLVL.

This rearrangement joins TRBV18 to TRBJ2-3, with D unresolved. The CDR3 sequence is 12 residues long. Trimming removed 3 bases at V and 5 bases at J, with 6 bases between. The germline V gene encodes CDR1 KGHSH and CDR2 LQKENI. CDR3 bases: TGTGCCAGCTCACCCAATGGAGATACGCAGTATTTT. The encoded protein is CASSPNGDTQYF. Variable domain in full (rest from reference TRBV18 and TRBJ2-3): NAGVMQNPRHLVRRRGQEARLRCSPMKGHSHVYWYRQLPEEGLKFMVYLQKENIIDESGMPKERFSAEFPKEGPSILRIQQVVRGDSAAYFCASSPNGDTQYFGPGTRLTVL.

Many counts were recorded for this clonotype. One junction end disagrees with the germline gene, perhaps due to a read error. The chain uses TRBV28 and TRBJ1-1, with TRBD1 matching over 8 bases. Germline V gene data show CDR1 as MDHEN and CDR2 as SYDVKM. The CDR3 consists of 17 residues. CDR3 DNA: TGTGTCAGCAGTTCGGACAGGGTGGGAATGGGGGACGCTGAAGCTTTCTTT. Amino acid sequence: CVSSSDRVGMGDAEAFF.

The table lists this clonotype with many counts. This chain links TRBV2 with TRBJ1-2; 9 nucleotides agree with TRBD1. This CDR3 comprises 16 residues. The ends lost 6 bases at V and 1 base at J; junction bases unmatched: 9. Germline assignment: CDR1 SNHLY and CDR2 FYNNEI. CDR3 residues: CASRGQGGSVNYGYTF. The CDR3 coding sequence is TGTGCCAGCAGGGGACAGGGAGGTTCGGTTAACTATGGCTACACCTTC. The full variable domain, its missing parts supplied by reference TRBV2 and TRBJ1-2, is EPEVTQTPSHQVTQMGQEVILRCVPISNHLYFYWYRQILGQKVEFLVSFYNNEISEKSEIFDDQFSVERPDGSNFTLKIRSTKLEDSAMYFCASRGQGGSVNYGYTFGSGTRLTVV.

This clonotype was observed at least ten times. The chain is built from TRBV11-2 and TRBJ2-7; maybe TRBD1 (6 bases). Per germline, CDR1 SGHAT and CDR2 FQNNGV. V shed 5 bases and J shed 3 bases, with 14 bases lying between them. This CDR3 region has 14 residues. The CDR3 sequence is CASSPTRTVYEQYF. The CDR3 DNA sequence: TGTGCCAGCAGCCCCACCCGGACAGTCTACGAGCAGTACTTC.

In this sample, this clonotype turned up many times. This chain uses TRBV20-1 with TRBJ2-7; TRBD2 matches 12 bases. The CDR3 is 14 residues long. V lost 5 bases to trimming and J lost 3 bases; unmatched junction nucleotides: 5. In germline, CDR1 is DFQATT, CDR2 SNEGSKA (reference sequence). For the CDR3, the DNA is TGCAGTGCTGCCCCGACTAGCGGGGGCTACGAGCAGTACTTC. As protein: CSAAPTSGGYEQYF.

This clonotype appeared a few times. The chain employs TRBV25-1 and TRBJ1-1; tentatively, D is TRBD1 (6 bases). Germline V gene data show CDR1 as MGHDK and CDR2 as SYGVNS. The CDR3 is made up of 16 amino acids. Trimming left V 8 bases short and J 0 bases short, with 19 bases between. The CDR3 bases are TGTGCCAGCCAGACGTCAGGGGCATTTATGAACACTGAAGCTTTCTTT. Protein product: CASQTSGAFMNTEAFF.

This chain links TRBV15 with TRBJ2-5; D is uncertain. Germline CDR1 and CDR2: LNHNV and YYDKDF (reference sequence). V lost 6 bases and J lost 3, with 14 bases in between. CDR3 length equals 14 residues. The CDR3 protein is CATSSATLKETQYF. DNA of the CDR3: TGTGCCACCAGTTCTGCCACTCTAAAAGAGACCCAGTACTTC.

This clonotype came up many times. This chain uses TRBV12-3 or TRBV12-4 with TRBJ2-5; D not certain. The CDR3 consists of 15 residues. The ends were cut back, 3 bases at V and 1 base at J, with 12 bases in the middle. CDR3 coding DNA: TGTGCCAGCAGTTTTGCTAGGTCCCCCCAAGAGACCCAGTACTTC. It is translated as CASSFARSPQETQYF.